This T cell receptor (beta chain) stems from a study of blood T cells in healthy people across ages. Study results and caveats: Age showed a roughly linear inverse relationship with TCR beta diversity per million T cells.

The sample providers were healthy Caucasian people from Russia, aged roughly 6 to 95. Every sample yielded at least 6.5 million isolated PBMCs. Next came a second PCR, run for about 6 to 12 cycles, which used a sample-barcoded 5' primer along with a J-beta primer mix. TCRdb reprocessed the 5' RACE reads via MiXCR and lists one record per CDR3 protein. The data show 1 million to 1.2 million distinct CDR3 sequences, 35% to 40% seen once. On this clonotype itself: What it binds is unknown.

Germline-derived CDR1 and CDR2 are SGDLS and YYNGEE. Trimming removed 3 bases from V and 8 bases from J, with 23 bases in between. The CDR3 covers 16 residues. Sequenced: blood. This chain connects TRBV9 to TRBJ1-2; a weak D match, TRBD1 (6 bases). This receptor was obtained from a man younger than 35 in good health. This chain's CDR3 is CASSETRTAPLGGYTF. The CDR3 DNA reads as TGTGCCAGCAGCGAGACGAGGACAGCGCCCCTCGGGGGCTACACCTTC.